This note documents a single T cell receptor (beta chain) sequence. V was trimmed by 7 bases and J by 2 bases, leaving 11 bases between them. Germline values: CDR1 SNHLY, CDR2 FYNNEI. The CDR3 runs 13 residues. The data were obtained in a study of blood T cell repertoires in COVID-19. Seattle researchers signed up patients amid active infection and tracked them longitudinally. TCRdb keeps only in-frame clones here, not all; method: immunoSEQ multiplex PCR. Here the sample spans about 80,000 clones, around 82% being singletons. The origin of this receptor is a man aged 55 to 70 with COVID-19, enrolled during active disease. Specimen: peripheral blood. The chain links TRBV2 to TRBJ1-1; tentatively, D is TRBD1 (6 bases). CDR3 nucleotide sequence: TGTGCCAGCACAGAAGGGGGAAACACTGAAGCTTTCTTT. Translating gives CASTEGGNTEAFF.